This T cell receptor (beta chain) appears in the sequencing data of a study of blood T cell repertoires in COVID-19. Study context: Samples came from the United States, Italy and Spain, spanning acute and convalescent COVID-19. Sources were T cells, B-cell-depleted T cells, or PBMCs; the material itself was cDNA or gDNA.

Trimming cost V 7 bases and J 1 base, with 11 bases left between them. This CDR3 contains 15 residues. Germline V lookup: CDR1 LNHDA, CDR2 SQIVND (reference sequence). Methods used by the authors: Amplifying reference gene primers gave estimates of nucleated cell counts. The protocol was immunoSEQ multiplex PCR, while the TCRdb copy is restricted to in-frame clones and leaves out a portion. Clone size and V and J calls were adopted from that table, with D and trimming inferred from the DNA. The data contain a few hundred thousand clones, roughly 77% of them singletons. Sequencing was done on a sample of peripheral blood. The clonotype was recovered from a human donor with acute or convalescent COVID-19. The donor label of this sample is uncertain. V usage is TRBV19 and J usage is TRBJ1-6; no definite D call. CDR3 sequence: CASTTTKSYNSPLHF. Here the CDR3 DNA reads TGTGCCAGTACCACGACAAAGTCCTATAATTCACCCCTCCACTTT.